This TCR beta chain was captured by sequencing in a study of CD8+ T cells in alopecia areata. Sample treatment: oral pan-JAK inhibitor, 5-10 mg twice daily. In each case, RNA was isolated and then reverse transcribed into cDNA as the sequencing template. The table came from immunoSEQ multiplex PCR; TCRdb's copy has only in-frame clones and leaves some out. The sample holds about 100,000 clones; approximately 63% are singletons and the top ten take about 17%. Germline CDR1 and CDR2: SGHNT and YENEEA. This CDR3 comprises 16 residues. The V gene lost 3 bases and the J gene lost 2 bases, with 16 bases spanning the gap.

The chain uses TRBV11-3 and TRBJ2-5; perhaps TRBD2 as D (5 bases). Specimen: CD8+ T cells sorted from blood, collected at roughly week 58, from a patient treated with tofacitinib. The clonotype was recovered from a human donor with alopecia areata. The CDR3 spells CASSLGRGPLQETQYF. In DNA form, the CDR3 reads TGTGCCAGCAGCTTGGGGAGAGGGCCCTTACAAGAGACCCAGTACTTC.